These T cell receptor beta chains were read from a single sample in a study of breast tumors, draining lymph nodes, adjacent tissues. In TCRdb, the multiplex PCR reads were re-called with MiXCR into one record per CDR3 protein. The table includes 200,000 to 300,000 distinct CDR3 sequences, over 30% detected once. The sequenced sample consisted of axillary lymph node tissue. The receptors derive from a female donor with breast cancer. Some clones in this sample may be carry-over from other donors' samples. Each CDR3 is given with its conserved first and last residue. A D gene is named only where the DNA matches it firmly. Size values are once, few and many counts, or a class for expanded clones, and some rows have none.

TRBV11-2	many	TRBJ2-7	-	TGTGCCAGCAGCTTCACGGGCTACGAGCAGTACTTC	CASSFTGYEQYF
TRBV30	many	TRBJ2-6	TRBD1	TGTGCCTGGGGACAGGGGAGCTCTGGGGCCAACGTCCTGACTTTC	CAWGQGSSGANVLTF
TRBV7-9	many	TRBJ2-1	TRBD2	TGTGCCAGCAGCTTAGCCCGGGGCGGGAGCTCCTACAATGAGCAGTTCTTC	CASSLARGGSSYNEQFF
TRBV27	-	TRBJ1-3	-	TGTGCCAGCAGTTTTATGGGCCCTGGAAACACCATATATTTT	CASSFMGPGNTIYF
TRBV10-3	-	TRBJ1-6	TRBD1	TGTGCCATTGGGGAAGACAGGGGGCGGCCTAATTCACCCCTCCACTTT	CAIGEDRGRPNSPLHF
TRBV11-2	many	TRBJ1-6	TRBD1	TGTGCCAGCAGCTTAGCGACAGGGGGGAATTCACCCCTCCACTTT	CASSLATGGNSPLHF
TRBV5-8	many	TRBJ2-3	-	TGTGCCAGCAGCCCCGCCAGCACAGATACGCAGTATTTT	CASSPASTDTQYF
TRBV2	many	TRBJ1-2	TRBD1	TGTGCCAGCAGGACCAAACAGGGGGCAGGCGGCTACACCTTC	CASRTKQGAGGYTF
TRBV11-2	many	TRBJ2-5	TRBD2	TGTGCCAGCAGTCCCGTCCTGACTAGCGGCACGAAAGAGACCCAGTACTTC	CASSPVLTSGTKETQYF
TRBV10-3	many	TRBJ1-6	-	TGTGCCATCAGTGAAACAGGAAGCTCCTATAATTCACCCCTCCACTTT	CAISETGSSYNSPLHF
TRBV3-1	few	TRBJ1-2	-	TGTGCCAGCAGCCAAGAAGGCCCCTATGGCTACACCTTC	CASSQEGPYGYTF
TRBV6-2/TRBV6-3	many	TRBJ1-5	-	TGTGCCAGCAGCAACAATCAGCCCCAGCATTTT	CASSNNQPQHF
TRBV6-2/TRBV6-3	-	TRBJ2-1	-	TGTGCCAGCAGTCTTTCCAGCCGAAGTGAGCAGTTCTTC	CASSLSSRSEQFF
TRBV6-1	few	TRBJ2-3	-	TGTGCCAGCAGTGAGAGTGGGGCGGGCACAGATACGCAGTATTTT	CASSESGAGTDTQYF
TRBV3-1	-	TRBJ2-5	TRBD2	TGTGCCAGCAGCCACACAACTAGCGGTCAAGAGACCCAGTACTTC	CASSHTTSGQETQYF
TRBV12-3/TRBV12-4	many	TRBJ1-2	-	TGTGCCAGCAGTTCTAGACCGGAACCCTATGGCTACACCTTC	CASSSRPEPYGYTF
TRBV7-2	-	TRBJ1-1	-	TGTGCCAGCAGCTTATTTGATGCAGCGAACACTGAAGCTTTCTTT	CASSLFDAANTEAFF
TRBV4-3	-	TRBJ2-3	-	TGCGCCAGCAGCCAAGAGGGTCGAGATACGCAGTATTTT	CASSQEGRDTQYF
TRBV20-1	many	TRBJ2-7	-	TGCAGTGCTAGGGTGCCGGGGACCTACGAGCAGTACTTC	CSARVPGTYEQYF
TRBV7-3	-	TRBJ2-5	TRBD2	TGTGCCAGCAGCTTTAAACTAGCGGGGGCGTACCAAGAGACCCAGTACTTC	CASSFKLAGAYQETQYF
TRBV6-2/TRBV6-3	-	TRBJ2-5	TRBD2	TGTGCCAGCAGTTACGGGACTAGCGGGGGGGTCCAAGAGACCCAGTACTTC	CASSYGTSGGVQETQYF
TRBV24-1	-	TRBJ2-2	TRBD1	TGTGCCACCAGTGAAGGGACAGGGTTGCACACCGGGGAGCTGTTTTTT	CATSEGTGLHTGELFF
TRBV7-6	many	TRBJ2-1	TRBD1	TGTGCCAGCAGCCCAGTCTGGGCAGGGGGCGCCTACGATGAGCAGTTCTTC	CASSPVWAGGAYDEQFF
TRBV12-3/TRBV12-4	many	TRBJ2-2	-	TGTGCCAGCAGTTTAGTCCCAGGGACTACCGGGGAGCTGTTTTTT	CASSLVPGTTGELFF
TRBV10-2	many	TRBJ2-5	TRBD2	TGCGCCATAGGGGCGGGAGGGCCGGGGCAAGAGACCCAGTACTTC	CAIGAGGPGQETQYF
TRBV20-1	many	TRBJ2-3	-	TGCAGTGCTAGAGTAGGTCAGGGGCAAAGAGATACGCAGTATTTT	CSARVGQGQRDTQYF
TRBV19	many	TRBJ2-1	-	TGTGCCAGTAGTATCCGGGAAAGAGCACATGAGCAGTTCTTC	CASSIRERAHEQFF
TRBV19	many	TRBJ1-6	-	TGTGCCAGTACCCGGGGGGGAAATTCACCCCTCCACTTT	CASTRGGNSPLHF
TRBV11-3	many	TRBJ2-7	-	TGTGCCAGCAGCTTAGCGGGGCACGAGCAGTACTTC	CASSLAGHEQYF
TRBV6-6	few	TRBJ2-7	TRBD2	TGTGCCAGCAGTCACTCGGGCAGCGGGAGGGCCTACGAGCAGTACTTC	CASSHSGSGRAYEQYF
TRBV12-5	many	TRBJ1-4	-	TGTGCTAGTGGTACAGGGAGTTTGGGAAAACTGTTTTTT	CASGTGSLGKLFF
TRBV11-2	many	TRBJ2-7	-	TGTGCCAGCAGCTTAGGATACTACGAGCAGTACTTC	CASSLGYYEQYF
TRBV19	many	TRBJ2-7	-	TGTGCCAGTAGTATAGGGGGGCTCTCGGGCGAGCAGTACTTC	CASSIGGLSGEQYF
TRBV7-9	-	TRBJ1-2	-	TGTGCCAGCAGCTTTCCCAGCTATGGCTACACCTTC	CASSFPSYGYTF
TRBV15	many	TRBJ1-4	-	TGTGCCACCAGCAGAGAACAAACTAATGAAAAACTGTTTTTT	CATSREQTNEKLFF
TRBV5-8	many	TRBJ2-5	TRBD2	TGTGCCAGCAGCTTGGGGGTGGGAGCGGGACCACAAGAGACCCAGTACTTC	CASSLGVGAGPQETQYF
TRBV5-1	many	TRBJ2-5	TRBD2	TGCGCCAGCCGGCCCGAAACTAGCGGTAGAGAGACCCAGTACTTC	CASRPETSGRETQYF
TRBV29-1	many	TRBJ2-1	TRBD2	TGCAGCGTTGACCCAGCGGGAGCGGGGAATGAGCAGTTCTTC	CSVDPAGAGNEQFF
TRBV5-4	-	TRBJ2-3	TRBD2	TGTGCCAGCAGCCCGGATTGGGCGGGAGGGACGGATACGCAGTATTTT	CASSPDWAGGTDTQYF
TRBV25-1	-	TRBJ2-1	TRBD2	TGTGCCAGCAGGGCTAGCGGGAGGTTTGAGCAGTTCTTC	CASRASGRFEQFF
TRBV9	-	TRBJ2-2	-	TGTGCCAGCAGCGTTGGGGGTAACGGGGAGCTGTTTTTT	CASSVGGNGELFF
TRBV29-1	many	TRBJ2-5	-	TGCAGCGTTGAACGGCAGGCCAGGAGGACACAAGAGACCCAGTACTTC	CSVERQARRTQETQYF
TRBV12-3/TRBV12-4	many	TRBJ1-6	-	TGTGCCAGCAGTTTTCAGGAACATTCACCCCTCCACTTT	CASSFQEHSPLHF
TRBV9	-	TRBJ1-5	-	TGTGCCAGCAGCGTAGCTCTTGCGGGACTAGGGTCGGGAGGCGATGAGCCCCAGCATTTT	CASSVALAGLGSGGDEPQHF
TRBV12-3/TRBV12-4	many	TRBJ2-1	TRBD2	TGTGCCAGCAGGATAGCGGGAATGGACTACAATGAGCAGTTCTTC	CASRIAGMDYNEQFF
TRBV5-1	many	TRBJ2-7	-	TGCGCCAGCAGCTACTACTCATTAGCGTCCACGGCCTACGAGCAGTACTTC	CASSYYSLASTAYEQYF
TRBV29-1	once	TRBJ2-1	-	TGCAGCGCCAGCAGCCTAGCTGGCAATGAGCAGTTCTTC	CSASSLAGNEQFF
TRBV2	many	TRBJ2-7	-	TGTGCCACCCAACTGGATTGGGAGAGGGGTAGGGACGAGCAGTACTTC	CATQLDWERGRDEQYF
TRBV7-9	many	TRBJ1-2	-	TGTGCCAGCAGCTTAGTACAGAACTATGGCTACACCTTC	CASSLVQNYGYTF
TRBV9	-	TRBJ2-3	-	TGTACCAGCAGCGTAGCAGATACGCAGTATTTT	CTSSVADTQYF
TRBV5-1	many	TRBJ2-2	-	TGCGCCAGCAGCTCCCCGCCCGACAGCTACGGGGAGCTGTTTTTT	CASSSPPDSYGELFF
TRBV5-1	many	TRBJ2-3	-	TGCGCCAGCAGTCCCCGGACCCGGCAGTCCTGGCCCACAGATACGCAGTATTTT	CASSPRTRQSWPTDTQYF
TRBV6-2/TRBV6-3	few	TRBJ2-7	-	TGTGCCAGCAGTTACGCTTCCTTAGCTCAGTACTTC	CASSYASLAQYF
TRBV20-1	many	TRBJ2-5	-	TGCAGTGCCATAGCATCTGGCCAAGAGACCCAGTACTTC	CSAIASGQETQYF
TRBV7-8	-	TRBJ2-5	-	TGTGCCAGCAGCCTTGGGACCCCGGGGAGTGACCAAGAGACCCAGTACTTC	CASSLGTPGSDQETQYF
TRBV15	many	TRBJ2-7	TRBD1	TGTGCCACCAGCGAACCCGGACAGGGGGGTTCCTACGAGCAGTACTTC	CATSEPGQGGSYEQYF
TRBV7-3	many	TRBJ2-5	-	TGTGCCAGCAGCTTTGACAGGGAGGGGACCCAGTACTTC	CASSFDREGTQYF
TRBV7-4	-	TRBJ2-3	-	TGTACCAGCAGCCCCCACAGCACAGATACGCAGTATTTT	CTSSPHSTDTQYF